Given below is one TCR beta chain in context. The data derive from a study of cytomegalovirus exposure and HLA in healthy donors. Amplification used 60 Vbeta primers and 13 Jbeta primers. Sequencing was performed with immunoSEQ multiplex PCR; in TCRdb, only in-frame clones are kept and a portion is missing. The sample gives around 130,000 clones, about 80% of which show up once; roughly 2.5% is in the top ten. The V end was cut by 4 bases, the J end by 2 bases, with 19 bases between. CDR3 size: 18 residues. Germline V lookup: CDR1 SGDLS, CDR2 YYNGEE. The TCR originated in a boy younger than 10 in good health and CMV-seronegative. Sample: PBMCs. The chain combines TRBV9 with TRBJ2-6; the D gene is possibly TRBD2 (6 bases). The CDR3 here is CASSFNRPEGAGANVLTF. The CDR3 region has the DNA TGTGCCAGCAGCTTTAACAGGCCGGAGGGCGCTGGGGCCAACGTCCTGACTTTC.